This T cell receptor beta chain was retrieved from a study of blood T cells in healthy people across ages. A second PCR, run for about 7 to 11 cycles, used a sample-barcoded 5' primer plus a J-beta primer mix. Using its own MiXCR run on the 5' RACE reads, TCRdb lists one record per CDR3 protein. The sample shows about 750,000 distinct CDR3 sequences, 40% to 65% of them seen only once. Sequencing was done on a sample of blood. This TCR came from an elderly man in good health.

The CDR3 here is CATSDTLVGNTYNEQFF. The CDR3 DNA follows: TGTGCCACCAGTGATACCCTAGTGGGAAATACCTACAATGAGCAGTTCTTC. V gene TRBV24-1 combines with J gene TRBJ2-1, with D uncertain. The CDR3 length is 17 residues. Germline V CDR1 and CDR2: KGHDR, SFDVKD. Trimming removed 3 bases from V and 2 bases from J, with 16 bases in between.